This note documents a single T cell receptor beta chain sequence. There is no known antigen for this receptor. No much larger clone is present one base from it, and per-base qualities are unavailable. The cohort was made up of 650 to 700 healthy bone marrow donors. At the time of sampling, all cohort members were nominally healthy, though unrecorded immune exposures were likely present. The donor tested CMV seropositive, placing the donor among the roughly 300 seropositive members of the cohort. Each donor provided a peripheral blood sample, and peripheral blood mononuclear cells were used for TCR beta sequencing. The Qiagen DNeasy Blood Extraction Kit was used to extract genomic DNA from the blood cell samples. Preparation of the library involved the immunoSEQ multiplex PCR assay. For the multiplex PCR, a mixture combining 60 forward primers for TCR Vbeta segments and 13 reverse primers for TCR Jbeta segments was used. A multiplex PCR assay on genomic DNA amplified the CDR3 region of rearranged TCR beta genes. On the Illumina HiSeq System, the amplified TCR beta libraries were sequenced as 87-base-pair reads. On the authors' methods: A later analysis counted some 80 million unique TCR beta chains across the 666 repertoires, and some 11 million of these chains were shared by at least two donors. Raw reads were error-corrected and collapsed into unique sequences by a nearest-neighbor algorithm in which closely related sequences were merged to remove PCR and sequencing errors. CDR3 sequences were aligned to IMGT reference sequences to assign V, D and J gene segments. Each retained sequence needed at least a six-nucleotide match to both a V gene segment and a J gene segment. A rearrangement counted as productive if the CDR3 had no stop codons and remained in frame with V and J, and every other rearrangement counted as non-productive. CDR3 was defined according to IMGT convention as the region running from the second conserved V-encoded cysteine to the conserved J-encoded phenylalanine. The earlier analysis of about 610 of the donors excluded sequences that lacked an unambiguous match to a single V gene segment. An earlier analysis of just under 600 of the donors called V segments functional above 56.7% productive rearrangements and segregating when the between-donor standard deviation exceeded 5%. A statistical classification framework was built to diagnose cytomegalovirus status from the catalog of TCR beta chain sequences. V and J gene assignment, in a later analysis, came from comparing TCR nucleotide sequences with IMGT/GENE-DB human TR gene sequences. Using the TCRdist pipeline, a later analysis assigned CDR3 sequences along with most-parsimonious VDJ recombination scenarios. A later analysis defined each TCR beta chain by its CDR3 amino acid sequence plus V-gene family, and excluded reads lacking a unique V-gene family. In a later analysis, 450 to 600 highly shared, low-generation-probability nucleotide sequences were removed to address suspected cross-contamination and a sequencing artifact. In a later analysis, a clonal expansion index was calculated for each public chain from normalized within-repertoire ranks of inferred template counts. In a later analysis, generation probabilities were computed with a VDJ recombination model fitted to out-of-frame rearrangements, and the resulting probabilities were checked against IGoR. A later analysis scored TCR-TCR, TCR-HLA and TCR-CMV co-occurrence with hypergeometric tests, applying a repertoire-size bias correction to TCR pairs. A later analysis estimated false discovery rates by permuting HLA or CMV assignments 20 times. In a later analysis, co-occurring TCRs were grouped using DBSCAN, with TCRdist sequence similarity added in when clustering inside HLA-allele-positive subsets. Co-occurrence clustering excluded repertoires with fewer than 30,000 or more than 120,000 public chains, plus five with anomalous nucleotide sharing. In TCRdb, the immuneACCESS table is reduced to in-frame sequences with V and J assigned. These tables do not hold every clone; where another copy was compared, an unresolved V gene accounts for under half, and the others remain unexplained. The D gene and trimming were derived from the DNA, and the V and J assignments and clone size from that table. This sample lists about 120,000 clones; 78% were detected once. The top ten constitute about a tenth of the sample.

The data were taken from a study of cytomegalovirus exposure and HLA in healthy donors (dated by TCRdb to 2015 to 2018). At the level of the whole study: According to an earlier analysis of a few hundred of the donors, about 170 million T cells yielded roughly 110 million unique TCR beta sequences and about 300 Gb of sequence data. An early release covering about 600 HLA-typed donors comprised approximately 300 gigabases of sequencing data and about 90 million unique TCR sequences. Of the 398 genotyped donors, about 80% fell in the genetic ancestry cluster associated with self-reported Caucasian donors. The aim of the study was to test whether cataloging public T cell receptors could identify signatures of past pathogen exposure. Using immunosequencing, the study profiled T cell repertoires from some 670 subjects and related those repertoires to cytomegalovirus serostatus. In addition to the first cohort of approximately 670 subjects, a separate validation cohort of around 110 different subjects was used. The study combined high-throughput TCR immunosequencing, statistical association of individual TCRs with disease status, and machine learning to predict cytomegalovirus infection status. A later analysis re-examined previously published TCR beta repertoires from about 670 donors and added high-resolution HLA genotyping to investigate patterns of TCR occurrence. Rather than drawing on any new phenotypic data, the later analysis identified candidate immune exposures from TCR beta sequences and the way those sequences occurred across donors. In an earlier analysis of 500 to 650 of the donors, high-throughput TCR beta sequencing was used to judge whether each TCR beta V gene segment behaved as functional or pseudogenic. Donor age, sex, ethnicity and CMV serostatus were compiled alongside the repertoire data. In a later genetic analysis, genome-wide SNP genotypes for about 55% of the roughly 700 donors were used, and that subset was treated as a discovery cohort. All discovery cohort repertoires had been generated using a single sequencing platform. HLA typing covered class I and class II loci at four-digit resolution. The number of typed donors differed by locus: about 620-640 for A, B, C, DRB1 and DQB1; about 520 for DQA1; about 600 for DPA1; and roughly 470 for DPB1. A few DR-DQ haplotypes were handled as single units for association and clustering because linkage in the cohort was strong. Among a few hundred genotyped donors of the cohort, an average of around 240,000 unique TCR beta nucleotide sequences were sequenced per donor, roughly 18% of them non-productive. Findings and caveats that apply to the study as a whole: Most TCR sequences were observed very rarely across donors, whereas some public TCRs were present in many individuals. A later genetic analysis reported fewer N-insertions in productive TCRs among donors in an Asian-associated ancestry cluster than the 666-donor mean. A later analysis associated about 16,000 TCR beta sequences with specific HLA alleles at a false discovery rate of 0.05. Assigning TCR associations to individual alleles was difficult when HLA alleles, especially DR and DQ, strongly co-occurred. A cluster of highly shared sequence variants was judged likely to be a technical artifact of the sequencing pipeline. In an earlier analysis of approximately 590 of the donors, most TCR beta V segments appeared in productive rearrangements about 90% or about 30% of the time, broadly matching IMGT annotations. Several of the top co-occurrence clusters appeared to be linked to parvovirus B19, influenza, CMV and Epstein-Barr virus, according to a later analysis. In a later analysis, HLA-associated TCR beta chains were found to be more clonally expanded and to have lower generation probabilities than equally common non-associated chains. Some IMGT-functional V segments, including TRBV6-2 and TRBV6-3, could not be distinguished by the 87-base-pair reads and were therefore excluded. The earlier analysis of some 540 of the donors excluded about 16 rarely observed V segments, including chromosome 9 orphons, because counts were too low. Correlated functional status among segregating V segments might be attributable to linkage disequilibrium, but an unknown experimental factor could not be ruled out. In both the original and validation cohorts, the classifier was reported to diagnose cytomegalovirus status with high specificity and sensitivity. CMV serostatus was the only immune exposure information available for the cohort. In a later analysis, the rate of TCR association differed among HLA loci, with DRB1 alleles having the most associated TCRs and HLA-C alleles having the fewest. A further reported finding was that TCR beta sequences accurately predicted the HLA-A and HLA-B alleles for most subjects in the first cohort. In a later analysis, most CMV-associated TCR beta chains were found to appear HLA-restricted, with HLA associations seemingly driven largely by CMV exposure. Only TCR beta chains were sequenced in this cohort, and the absence of alpha or paired-chain data limited detectable features. The presence/absence analyses assumed that sequencing depth was roughly uniform across donors, and that assumption may not be true. The study listed 150 to 200 TCR beta chains as associated with cytomegalovirus. Three of the identified cytomegalovirus-associated TCR beta chains were confirmed in vitro to be specific for cytomegalovirus antigens. Because HLA typing was unavailable for some donors at each locus, only the typed subset was used in association tests. The authors suggested that the approach could potentially be generalized to other disease states and immunological phenotypes. A later genetic analysis associated a missense DCLRE1C variant with V-gene and J-gene trimming of TCR beta chains, and an independent cohort replicated the association.

Deletion took 0 bases off V and 4 bases off J, with a span of 10 bases between the germline ends. In the germline V gene, CDR1 corresponds to MGHRA and CDR2 to YSYEKL. The CDR3 starts with the cysteine, ends with the phenylalanine, and has 14 residues. Just the 42-base CDR3 DNA is kept, in frame starting at base 1. The TCR comes from a man between 25 and 39 years old in good health and CMV-seropositive. The sequence is built from TRBV4-1 and TRBJ2-7, with TRBD2 perhaps the D gene, on 5 matching bases. The specimen was PBMCs. The sequenced DNA is TGCGCCAGCAGCCAAGAGAGGGTTGGGTACGAGCAGTACTTC. Its coded protein is CASSQERVGYEQYF.